This T cell receptor (beta chain) was recovered during a study of patients and donors after allogeneic stem cell transplantation. This clonotype has just a few counts. Via MiXCR, TCRdb re-called the RT-PCR reads, giving one row per CDR3 protein. The sample holds 900,000 to 1,000,000 distinct CDR3 sequences; about 20% are singletons and the top ten take around 5.5%. The V gene's germline CDR1 is MNHEY and CDR2 SMNVEV (reference sequence). V lost 8 bases, J lost 5 bases, and 8 bases stayed unmatched. The CDR3 is made up of 13 amino acids. This clonotype was sampled from a human donor who was either an allogeneic HSCT recipient or a stem cell or donor lymphocyte infusion donor (not recorded which). It is not recorded whose cells these are; they may come from a transplant donor. The chain employs TRBV27 and TRBJ1-1; 7 bases match TRBD1. Sequenced input: blood, either unsorted or a sorted T cell fraction (not recorded which). The CDR3 coding sequence is TGTGCCAGCCTTATCCCAGGGGGGACTGAAGCTTTCTTT. It codes for CASLIPGGTEAFF.